The clone carrying this TCR beta chain was observed a single time. Its specificity is unknown. The sample originates from a study of T-cell reconstitution after alpha-beta-depleted transplantation in children. Findings and limits, study-wide: Reported findings indicate that, about two months after transplant, alpha-beta T cells came from several hundred expanded clones, which were derived from non-depleted graft cells.

The CDR3 consists of 15 residues. Trimming removed 5 bases from V and 1 base from J, with 14 bases in between. It was with unique molecular identifiers that the TCRbeta library was prepared. MiXCR was run by TCRdb on the PCR reads, yielding one entry per CDR3 protein. The data contain about 580,000 distinct CDR3 sequences, 23% of them seen just once; the ten biggest clones take up 12% to 15%. The J gene is TRBJ1-1, the V gene TRBV12-3 or TRBV12-4; D gene uncertain. This receptor was obtained from a boy under three years old who had a stem cell transplant for acute myeloid leukemia, so the T cells may come from the graft donor. Specimen: PBMCs, mostly from graft donor cells, collected 360 days after TCRalphabeta/CD19-depleted stem cell transplant. The CDR3, as DNA: TGTGCCAGCAGTCCCCCTCGACGTAAGAACACTGAAGCTTTCTTT. It codes for CASSPPRRKNTEAFF.